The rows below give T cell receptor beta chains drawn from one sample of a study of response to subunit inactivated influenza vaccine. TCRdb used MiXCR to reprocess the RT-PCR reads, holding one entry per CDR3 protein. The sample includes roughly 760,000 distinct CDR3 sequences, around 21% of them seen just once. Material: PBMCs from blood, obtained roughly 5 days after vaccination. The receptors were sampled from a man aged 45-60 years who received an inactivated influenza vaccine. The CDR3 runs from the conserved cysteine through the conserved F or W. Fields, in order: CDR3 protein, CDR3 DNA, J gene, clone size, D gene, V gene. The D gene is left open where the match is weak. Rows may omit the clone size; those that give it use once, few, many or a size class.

CDR3aa: CASSLGGVSAGANVLTF
CDR3nt: TGTGCCAGCAGTTTGGGAGGGGTTTCGGCTGGGGCCAACGTCCTGACTTTC
j_gene: TRBJ2-6
abundance: .
d_gene: TRBD2
v_gene: TRBV6-2/TRBV6-3

CDR3aa: CATSAVGSRELFF
CDR3nt: TGTGCCACCAGTGCCGTTGGGAGCAGGGAGCTGTTTTTT
j_gene: TRBJ2-2
abundance: few
d_gene: .
v_gene: TRBV24-1

CDR3aa: CASSRTIGRGGTIYF
CDR3nt: TGTGCCAGTAGTCGGACCATCGGTCGCGGGGGCACCATATATTTT
j_gene: TRBJ1-3
abundance: .
d_gene: .
v_gene: TRBV19

CDR3aa: CASSPMVTSGTAQYF
CDR3nt: TGTGCCAGCAGCCCTATGGTGACTAGCGGGACGGCCCAGTACTTC
j_gene: TRBJ2-5
abundance: .
d_gene: TRBD2
v_gene: TRBV7-2

CDR3aa: CASSPRDRDSEKLFF
CDR3nt: TGTGCCAGCAGCCCGAGGGACAGGGATAGTGAAAAACTGTTTTTT
j_gene: TRBJ1-4
abundance: .
d_gene: TRBD1
v_gene: TRBV9

CDR3aa: CSVGPNSGRVQYF
CDR3nt: TGCAGCGTTGGACCCAACTCCGGGCGAGTGCAGTATTTT
j_gene: TRBJ2-3
abundance: .
d_gene: .
v_gene: TRBV29-1

CDR3aa: CASSYPGGRTEAFF
CDR3nt: TGTGCCAGCAGTTACCCAGGTGGAAGAACTGAAGCTTTCTTT
j_gene: TRBJ1-1
abundance: .
d_gene: .
v_gene: TRBV28

CDR3aa: CASSFTGKNTEAFF
CDR3nt: TGTGCCAGCAGCTTCACGGGCAAGAACACTGAAGCTTTCTTT
j_gene: TRBJ1-1
abundance: .
d_gene: .
v_gene: TRBV12-3/TRBV12-4

CDR3aa: CASSATGAEAFF
CDR3nt: TGTGCCAGCAGCGCTACAGGGGCTGAAGCTTTCTTT
j_gene: TRBJ1-1
abundance: .
d_gene: TRBD1
v_gene: TRBV7-3

CDR3aa: CASTTLAYNEQFF
CDR3nt: TGTGCCTCTACCACGCTAGCGTACAATGAGCAGTTCTTC
j_gene: TRBJ2-1
abundance: many
d_gene: .
v_gene: TRBV6-2/TRBV6-3

CDR3aa: CASSLSRPTRNQPQHF
CDR3nt: TGTGCCAGCAGTTTATCCCGCCCTACAAGGAATCAGCCCCAGCATTTT
j_gene: TRBJ1-5
abundance: few
d_gene: .
v_gene: TRBV27

CDR3aa: CASRRGSYNSPLHF
CDR3nt: TGTGCCAGCAGAAGGGGGTCTTATAATTCACCCCTCCACTTT
j_gene: TRBJ1-6
abundance: few
d_gene: .
v_gene: TRBV25-1

CDR3aa: CASSLALADQETQYF
CDR3nt: TGTGCCAGCAGCTTAGCACTAGCGGATCAAGAGACCCAGTACTTC
j_gene: TRBJ2-5
abundance: .
d_gene: TRBD2
v_gene: TRBV7-9

CDR3aa: CASSPMPRLEGGEQYF
CDR3nt: TGTGCCAGCAGTCCAATGCCAAGGCTCGAAGGGGGCGAGCAGTACTTC
j_gene: TRBJ2-7
abundance: few
d_gene: .
v_gene: TRBV6-1

CDR3aa: CASSLTWDGYEQYF
CDR3nt: TGTGCCAGCAGTTTAACGTGGGACGGCTACGAGCAGTACTTC
j_gene: TRBJ2-7
abundance: few
d_gene: .
v_gene: TRBV12-3/TRBV12-4

CDR3aa: CSARSQGPGNTIYF
CDR3nt: TGCAGTGCGAGGAGTCAGGGCCCTGGAAACACCATATATTTT
j_gene: TRBJ1-3
abundance: .
d_gene: .
v_gene: TRBV20-1

CDR3aa: CSGRTGGGTDTQYF
CDR3nt: TGCAGCGGGAGGACAGGGGGAGGAACAGATACGCAGTATTTT
j_gene: TRBJ2-3
abundance: few
d_gene: TRBD1
v_gene: TRBV29-1

CDR3aa: CASSYSNRGMGEQFF
CDR3nt: TGTGCCAGCAGTTACTCGAACAGGGGGATGGGTGAGCAGTTCTTC
j_gene: TRBJ2-1
abundance: .
d_gene: TRBD1
v_gene: TRBV6-5

CDR3aa: CASSPPSGSYNEQFF
CDR3nt: TGTGCCAGCAGCCCTCCTAGCGGTTCCTACAATGAGCAGTTCTTC
j_gene: TRBJ2-1
abundance: many
d_gene: TRBD2
v_gene: TRBV18

CDR3aa: CASLAGGTEAFF
CDR3nt: TGTGCCAGCTTAGCGGGGGGCACTGAAGCTTTCTTT
j_gene: TRBJ1-1
abundance: .
d_gene: .
v_gene: TRBV12-3/TRBV12-4

CDR3aa: CAISRTSGTPSGFTDTQYF
CDR3nt: TGTGCCATCAGCAGGACTAGCGGGACTCCTTCGGGCTTCACAGATACGCAGTATTTT
j_gene: TRBJ2-3
abundance: .
d_gene: TRBD2
v_gene: TRBV10-3

CDR3aa: CASRIVNTGELFF
CDR3nt: TGTGCCAGCCGGATAGTTAACACCGGGGAGCTGTTTTTT
j_gene: TRBJ2-2
abundance: few
d_gene: .
v_gene: TRBV10-3

CDR3aa: CASSYGTSLTGELFF
CDR3nt: TGTGCCAGCAGCTACGGGACTTCTCTTACCGGGGAGCTGTTTTTT
j_gene: TRBJ2-2
abundance: .
d_gene: .
v_gene: TRBV5-6

CDR3aa: CASSQTVLNYGYTF
CDR3nt: TGCGCCAGCAGCCAAACAGTACTAAACTATGGCTACACCTTC
j_gene: TRBJ1-2
abundance: few
d_gene: .
v_gene: TRBV4-1

CDR3aa: CASSDISHSYNEQFF
CDR3nt: TGTGCCAGCAGTGATATTTCCCACTCCTACAATGAGCAGTTCTTC
j_gene: TRBJ2-1
abundance: .
d_gene: .
v_gene: TRBV25-1

CDR3aa: CASRTGATEAFF
CDR3nt: TGTGCCAGCCGGACAGGAGCGACGGAAGCTTTCTTT
j_gene: TRBJ1-1
abundance: .
d_gene: TRBD1
v_gene: TRBV2

CDR3aa: CASRAGRYSYEQYF
CDR3nt: TGTGCCAGCAGAGCCGGGAGGTACTCCTACGAGCAGTACTTC
j_gene: TRBJ2-7
abundance: many
d_gene: TRBD2
v_gene: TRBV12-3/TRBV12-4

CDR3aa: CASSVVGGQPQHF
CDR3nt: TGTGCCAGCAGCGTGGTGGGGGGGCAGCCCCAGCATTTT
j_gene: TRBJ1-5
abundance: few
d_gene: .
v_gene: TRBV5-5

CDR3aa: CASSQVASYGYTF
CDR3nt: TGTGCCAGCAGCCAAGTCGCCAGCTATGGCTACACCTTC
j_gene: TRBJ1-2
abundance: .
d_gene: .
v_gene: TRBV3-1

CDR3aa: CASSDLILGYEQYF
CDR3nt: TGTGCCAGCAGTGATCTGATCTTGGGCTACGAGCAGTACTTC
j_gene: TRBJ2-7
abundance: few
d_gene: .
v_gene: TRBV2

CDR3aa: CSETNGDTQYF
CDR3nt: TGCAGTGAGACAAATGGAGATACGCAGTATTTT
j_gene: TRBJ2-3
abundance: .
d_gene: .
v_gene: TRBV20-1

CDR3aa: CASSAGTGFTDTQYF
CDR3nt: TGTGCCAGCAGTGCGGGGACAGGGTTCACAGATACGCAGTATTTT
j_gene: TRBJ2-3
abundance: .
d_gene: TRBD1
v_gene: TRBV25-1

CDR3aa: CASSQADGGRIEQYF
CDR3nt: TGTGCCAGCAGCCAGGCGGATGGGGGGCGAATCGAGCAGTACTTC
j_gene: TRBJ2-7
abundance: .
d_gene: .
v_gene: TRBV4-2

CDR3aa: CASSPPDRPDTQYF
CDR3nt: TGTGCCAGCTCACCACCGGACCGGCCAGATACGCAGTATTTT
j_gene: TRBJ2-3
abundance: few
d_gene: .
v_gene: TRBV18

CDR3aa: CASRGTARTGELFF
CDR3nt: TGTGCCAGCAGAGGGACGGCCCGAACCGGGGAGCTGTTTTTT
j_gene: TRBJ2-2
abundance: .
d_gene: .
v_gene: TRBV12-3/TRBV12-4

CDR3aa: CATGAVASGIYNEQFF
CDR3nt: TGTGCCACTGGGGCCGTGGCTAGCGGGATCTACAATGAGCAGTTCTTC
j_gene: TRBJ2-1
abundance: .
d_gene: TRBD2
v_gene: TRBV24-1

CDR3aa: CASSDGLAGLNTGELFF
CDR3nt: TGTGCCAGCAGCGACGGACTAGCGGGGCTGAACACCGGGGAGCTGTTTTTT
j_gene: TRBJ2-2
abundance: .
d_gene: TRBD2
v_gene: TRBV4-2

CDR3aa: CASSPDGLAGTDTQYF
CDR3nt: TGTGCCAGCAGTCCCGACGGACTAGCGGGAACCGATACGCAGTATTTT
j_gene: TRBJ2-3
abundance: few
d_gene: TRBD2
v_gene: TRBV12-3/TRBV12-4

CDR3aa: CAISEPGQGIEAFF
CDR3nt: TGTGCCATCAGTGAGCCGGGACAGGGGATTGAAGCTTTCTTT
j_gene: TRBJ1-1
abundance: .
d_gene: TRBD1
v_gene: TRBV10-3

CDR3aa: CSAVPIRQGDTEAFF
CDR3nt: TGCAGTGCTGTCCCTATAAGACAGGGTGACACTGAAGCTTTCTTT
j_gene: TRBJ1-1
abundance: few
d_gene: TRBD1
v_gene: TRBV20-1

CDR3aa: CASTQGGELFF
CDR3nt: TGTGCCAGCACCCAGGGCGGGGAGCTGTTTTTT
j_gene: TRBJ2-2
abundance: .
d_gene: .
v_gene: TRBV6-6

CDR3aa: CASSLLAGLNEQYF
CDR3nt: TGTGCCAGCAGCTTACTAGCGGGGTTAAACGAGCAGTACTTC
j_gene: TRBJ2-7
abundance: .
d_gene: TRBD2
v_gene: TRBV7-2

CDR3aa: CASKAGGSSYEQYF
CDR3nt: TGTGCCAGCAAGGCGGGGGGGAGCTCCTACGAGCAGTACTTC
j_gene: TRBJ2-7
abundance: .
d_gene: TRBD2
v_gene: TRBV28

CDR3aa: CASSLTGARTDTQYF
CDR3nt: TGTGCCAGCAGCTTAACGGGGGCTCGCACAGATACGCAGTATTTT
j_gene: TRBJ2-3
abundance: .
d_gene: .
v_gene: TRBV7-3

CDR3aa: CASSHDAGGVGSPLHF
CDR3nt: TGCGCCAGCAGCCATGATGCAGGGGGCGTAGGTTCACCCCTCCACTTT
j_gene: TRBJ1-6
abundance: .
d_gene: TRBD1
v_gene: TRBV4-3

CDR3aa: CSAIGGAGELFF
CDR3nt: TGCAGCGCCATCGGGGGGGCCGGGGAGCTGTTTTTT
j_gene: TRBJ2-2
abundance: .
d_gene: TRBD2
v_gene: TRBV29-1

CDR3aa: CASFNTGELFF
CDR3nt: TGTGCCAGCTTTAACACCGGGGAGCTGTTTTTT
j_gene: TRBJ2-2
abundance: many
d_gene: .
v_gene: TRBV12-3/TRBV12-4

CDR3aa: CASSFFGATDTQYF
CDR3nt: TGTGCCAGCAGCTTCTTCGGAGCCACAGATACGCAGTATTTT
j_gene: TRBJ2-3
abundance: .
d_gene: .
v_gene: TRBV7-2

CDR3aa: CSAQDPKGRETQYF
CDR3nt: TGCAGTGCCCAGGACCCAAAGGGGAGGGAGACCCAGTACTTC
j_gene: TRBJ2-5
abundance: few
d_gene: .
v_gene: TRBV20-1

CDR3aa: CASSVIGRAIYNEQFF
CDR3nt: TGTGCCAGCAGCGTAATCGGGAGGGCGATCTACAATGAGCAGTTCTTC
j_gene: TRBJ2-1
abundance: few
d_gene: TRBD2
v_gene: TRBV9

CDR3aa: CASSFLGRQSSYNEQFF
CDR3nt: TGTGCCAGCAGCTTTCTGGGACGCCAGAGCTCCTACAATGAGCAGTTCTTC
j_gene: TRBJ2-1
abundance: .
d_gene: .
v_gene: TRBV5-6